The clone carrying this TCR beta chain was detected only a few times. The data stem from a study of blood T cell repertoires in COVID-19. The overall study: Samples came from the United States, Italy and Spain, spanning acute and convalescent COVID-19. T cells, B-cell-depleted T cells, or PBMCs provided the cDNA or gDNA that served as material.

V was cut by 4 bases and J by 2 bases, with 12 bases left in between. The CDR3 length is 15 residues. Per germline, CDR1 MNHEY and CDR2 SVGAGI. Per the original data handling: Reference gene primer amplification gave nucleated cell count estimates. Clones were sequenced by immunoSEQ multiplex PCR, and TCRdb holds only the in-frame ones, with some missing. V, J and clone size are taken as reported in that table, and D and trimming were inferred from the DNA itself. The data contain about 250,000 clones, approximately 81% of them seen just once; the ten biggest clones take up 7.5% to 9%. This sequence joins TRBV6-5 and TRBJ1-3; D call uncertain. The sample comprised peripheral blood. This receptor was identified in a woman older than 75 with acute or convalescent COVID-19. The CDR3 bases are TGTGCCAGCAGTTCACCGGCCGGAGCTGGAAACACCATATATTTT. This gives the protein CASSSPAGAGNTIYF.